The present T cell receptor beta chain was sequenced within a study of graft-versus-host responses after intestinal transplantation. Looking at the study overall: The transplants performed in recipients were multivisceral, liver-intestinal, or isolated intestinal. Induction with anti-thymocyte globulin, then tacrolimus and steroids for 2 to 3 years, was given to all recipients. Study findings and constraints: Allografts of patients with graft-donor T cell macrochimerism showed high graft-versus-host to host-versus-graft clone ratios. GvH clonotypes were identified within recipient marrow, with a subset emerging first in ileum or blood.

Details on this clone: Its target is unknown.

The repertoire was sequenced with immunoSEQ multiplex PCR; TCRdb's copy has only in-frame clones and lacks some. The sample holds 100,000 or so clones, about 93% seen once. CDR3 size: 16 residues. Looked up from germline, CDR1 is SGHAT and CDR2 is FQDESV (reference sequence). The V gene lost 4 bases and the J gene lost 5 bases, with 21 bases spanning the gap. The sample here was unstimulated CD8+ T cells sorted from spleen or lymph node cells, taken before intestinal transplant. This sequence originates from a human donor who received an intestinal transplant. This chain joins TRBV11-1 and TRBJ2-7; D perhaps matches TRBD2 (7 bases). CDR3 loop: CASSYNREGWLDEQYF. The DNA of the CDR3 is TGTGCCAGCAGCTACAACAGGGAGGGTTGGTTGGACGAGCAGTACTTC.